The source of this T cell receptor (beta chain) is a study of post-analysis software for immune sequencing data. Turning to the study itself: The disease courses covered relapsing-remitting, secondary progressive and progressive-relapsing multiple sclerosis.

The CDR3 totals 16 residues. V was clipped by 2 bases and J by 2 bases, with 15 bases between them. This clonotype was observed a few times. Antigen: not known. General study results and limits: Roughly five TRBV segments appeared more often in patients than in controls, and TRBV5-6, TRBV5-1 and TRBV20-1 were among these.

Unique molecular identifiers were present in the TCR beta cDNA libraries. TCRdb used MiXCR to reprocess the PCR reads, holding one entry per CDR3 protein. The sample contains approximately 660,000 distinct CDR3 sequences, approximately 59% of which appear only once. The sequenced sample was blood. This sequence was found in a girl aged 2 to 10 with multiple sclerosis. This chain uses TRBV5-7 with TRBJ2-3, with D perhaps given as TRBD1 or TRBD2 (5 bases each). Being an ORF, TRBV5-7 has a function that is uncertain. Here the CDR3 reads CASSFVLRDPTDTQYF. CDR3 nucleotide sequence: TGTGCCAGCAGCTTTGTGTTACGGGACCCCACAGATACGCAGTATTTT.